Each of the 5 T cell receptor beta chains below was sequenced from the same sample in a study of memory CD4+ T cells and cytomegalovirus serostatus. The sort gate was single viable CD3+CD4+CD8-CD45RO+ cells for memory CD4+ T cells. Profiled with immunoSEQ multiplex PCR; TCRdb holds only in-frame clones, not every one. Of 45,000 to 60,000 clones listed, approximately 81% are singletons. Sequencing was performed on memory CD4+ T cells from blood. These receptors were taken from an adult in good health and CMV-seropositive.

The chain joins TRBV6-6 to TRBJ2-7; D call uncertain. This CDR3 has 13 amino acids. Germline-derived CDR1 and CDR2 are MNHNY and SVGAGI (reference sequence). V was pared by 4 bases and J by 3 bases, with 10 bases between. This CDR3 is CASSSAEDYEQYF. The CDR3 nucleotides read TGTGCCAGCAGTTCAGCTGAAGACTACGAGCAGTACTTC.

The gene calls are TRBV4-1 and TRBJ1-6; no firm D call. The CDR3 contains 18 residues. V was clipped by 0 bases and J by 0 bases, with 12 bases between them. The germline V gene encodes CDR1 MGHRA and CDR2 YSYEKL. CDR3 in DNA: TGCGCCAGCAGCCAAGACGTCCCCCAAATCTCCTATAATTCACCCCTCCACTTT. Amino acids: CASSQDVPQISYNSPLHF.

This clone has just one count. The chain links TRBV6-5 to TRBJ2-3; 7 bases are a match to TRBD1. The ends lost 1 base at V and 1 base at J; junction bases unmatched: 5. The CDR3 contains 16 residues. The germline V gene encodes CDR1 MNHEY and CDR2 SVGAGI. CDR3 sequence: CASSYLGGARTDTQYF. CDR3 nucleotide sequence: TGTGCCAGCAGTTACTTAGGGGGCGCCCGCACAGATACGCAGTATTTT.

The chain couples TRBV28 to TRBJ2-2; 8 nucleotides line up with TRBD2. Per germline, CDR1 MDHEN and CDR2 SYDVKM. CDR3 size: 16 residues. With 1 base clipped from V and 6 bases from J, the junction kept 7 bases outside the gene matches. The CDR3 bases are TGTGCCAGCAGTTTATCAACGGGGGGGCTGGCCGGGGAGCTGTTTTTT. This codes for CASSLSTGGLAGELFF.

The rearrangement links TRBV2 to TRBJ2-7, with a weak D call TRBD1 (6 bases). Germline V gives CDR1 SNHLY, CDR2 FYNNEI. Between the trimmed V and J ends, which lost 2 bases and 2 bases, there was a span of 16 bases. This CDR3 has 16 amino acids. CDR3: CASSEMTRDTPYEQYF. The DNA of the CDR3 is TGTGCCAGCAGTGAAATGACTCGGGACACTCCCTACGAGCAGTACTTC.